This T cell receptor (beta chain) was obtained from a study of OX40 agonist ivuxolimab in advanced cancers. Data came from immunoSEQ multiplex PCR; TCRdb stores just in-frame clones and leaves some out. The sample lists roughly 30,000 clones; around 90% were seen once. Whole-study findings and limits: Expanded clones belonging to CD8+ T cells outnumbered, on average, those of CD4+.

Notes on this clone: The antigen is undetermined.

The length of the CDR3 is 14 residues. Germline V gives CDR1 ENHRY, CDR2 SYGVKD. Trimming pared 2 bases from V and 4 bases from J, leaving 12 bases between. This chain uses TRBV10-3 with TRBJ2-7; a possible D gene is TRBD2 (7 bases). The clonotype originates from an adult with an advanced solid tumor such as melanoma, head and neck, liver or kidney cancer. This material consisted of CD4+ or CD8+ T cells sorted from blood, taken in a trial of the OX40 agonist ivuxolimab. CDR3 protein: CAISEKQGGYEQYF. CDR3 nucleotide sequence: TGTGCCATCAGTGAGAAACAGGGAGGGTACGAGCAGTACTTC.